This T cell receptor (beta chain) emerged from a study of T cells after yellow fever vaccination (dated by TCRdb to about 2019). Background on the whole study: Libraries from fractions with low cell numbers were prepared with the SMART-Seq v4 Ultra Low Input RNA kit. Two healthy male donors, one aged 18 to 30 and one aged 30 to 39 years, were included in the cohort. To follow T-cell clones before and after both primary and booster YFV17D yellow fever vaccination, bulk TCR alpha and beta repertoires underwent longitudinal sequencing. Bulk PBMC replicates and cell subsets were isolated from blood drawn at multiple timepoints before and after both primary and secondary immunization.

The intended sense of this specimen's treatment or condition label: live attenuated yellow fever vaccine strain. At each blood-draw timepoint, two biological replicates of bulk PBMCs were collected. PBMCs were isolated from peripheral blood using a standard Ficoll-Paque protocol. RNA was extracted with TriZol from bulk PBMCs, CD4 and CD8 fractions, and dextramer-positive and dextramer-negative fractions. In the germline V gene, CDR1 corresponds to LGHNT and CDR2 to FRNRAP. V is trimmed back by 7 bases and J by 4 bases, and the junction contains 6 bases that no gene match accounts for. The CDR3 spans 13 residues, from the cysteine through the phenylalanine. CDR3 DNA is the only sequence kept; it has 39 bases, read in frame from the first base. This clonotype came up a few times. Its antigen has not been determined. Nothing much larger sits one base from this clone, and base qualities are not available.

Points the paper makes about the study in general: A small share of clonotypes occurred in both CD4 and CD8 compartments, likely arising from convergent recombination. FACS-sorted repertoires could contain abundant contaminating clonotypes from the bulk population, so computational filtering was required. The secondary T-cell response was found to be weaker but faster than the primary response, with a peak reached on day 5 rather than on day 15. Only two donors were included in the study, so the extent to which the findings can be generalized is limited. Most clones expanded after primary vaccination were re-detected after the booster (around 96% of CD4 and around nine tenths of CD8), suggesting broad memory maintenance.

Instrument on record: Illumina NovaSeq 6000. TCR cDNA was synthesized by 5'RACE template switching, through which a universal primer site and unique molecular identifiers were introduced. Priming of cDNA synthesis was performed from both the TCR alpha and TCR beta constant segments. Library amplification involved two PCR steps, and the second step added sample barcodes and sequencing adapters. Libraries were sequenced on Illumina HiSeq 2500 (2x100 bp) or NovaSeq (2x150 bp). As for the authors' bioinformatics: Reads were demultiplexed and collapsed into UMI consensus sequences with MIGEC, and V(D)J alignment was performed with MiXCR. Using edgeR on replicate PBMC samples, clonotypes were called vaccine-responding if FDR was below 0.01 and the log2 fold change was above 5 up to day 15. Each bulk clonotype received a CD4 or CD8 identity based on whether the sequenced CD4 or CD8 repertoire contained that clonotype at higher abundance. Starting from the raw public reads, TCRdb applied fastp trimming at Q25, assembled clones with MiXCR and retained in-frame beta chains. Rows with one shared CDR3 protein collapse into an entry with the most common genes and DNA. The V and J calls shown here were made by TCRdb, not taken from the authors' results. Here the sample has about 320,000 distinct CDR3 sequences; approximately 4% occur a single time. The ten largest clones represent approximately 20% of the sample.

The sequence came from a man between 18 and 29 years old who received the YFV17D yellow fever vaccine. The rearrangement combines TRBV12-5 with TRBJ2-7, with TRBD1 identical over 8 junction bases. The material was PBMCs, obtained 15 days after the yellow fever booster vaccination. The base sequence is TGTGCTAGTGCGACAGGGGTTCTGTACGAGCAGTACTTC. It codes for CASATGVLYEQYF. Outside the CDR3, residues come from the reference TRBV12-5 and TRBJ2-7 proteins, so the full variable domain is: DARVTQTPRHKVTEMGQEVTMRCQPILGHNTVFWYRQTMMQGLELLAYFRNRAPLDDSGMPKDRFSAEMPDATLATLKIQPSEPRDSAVYFCASATGVLYEQYFGPGTRLTVT.